The TCR beta chain described here comes from a study of cytomegalovirus exposure and HLA in healthy donors. Study-level points and caveats: An analysis done earlier found most TCR beta V segments productive about 90% or about 30% of the time. Specificity for CMV antigens was confirmed in vitro for three of the CMV-associated chains. It was reported in a later analysis that an Asian-associated ancestry cluster showed fewer N-insertions than the roughly 670-donor mean.

As for this clone: Its antigen is not identified.

60 Vbeta and 13 Jbeta primers were used in PCR. Assay: immunoSEQ multiplex PCR; the TCRdb copy retains only in-frame clones and omits some. This sample has about 140,000 clones, with 60% to 80% found just once. The CDR3 covers 14 residues. The germline V gene has CDR1 SGHAT and CDR2 FQNNGV. Trimming at V came to 5 bases and at J to 0 bases, leaving 1 base not matched to a gene. J is TRBJ1-3 and V is TRBV11-2; 7 nucleotides match TRBD1. This receptor was identified in a man aged 30 to 45 in good health and CMV-seronegative. The sequencing sample was made of PBMCs. CDR3 coding DNA: TGTGCCAGCAGCCGGACAGGCTCTGGAAACACCATATATTTT. Protein product: CASSRTGSGNTIYF.